What follows describes a single TCR beta chain. This clonotype occurred many times. No cognate antigen has been identified for it. Per-base quality was not reported, and no clone a single base away is much larger than it. Library creation used 5' RACE. TCRdb shows the sequencer as Illumina HiSeq 2500. The second PCR ran for roughly 6 to 11 cycles and used a J-beta primer mix along with a sample-barcoded 5' primer. A template-switch 5' adaptor carrying 12 random nucleotides introduced a unique molecular identifier onto each TCR beta cDNA molecule. Each sample yielded at least 2.5 million CDR3-containing paired-end reads. The Mint cDNA synthesis kit, primed by a TRBC-specific oligonucleotide, was used to synthesize first-strand cDNA from all RNA. All cDNA was treated with uracil-DNA glycosylase and then went through a first 18-cycle PCR with the universal primers M1SS and BC2_uni_R. The authors' analysis ran thus. For normalization, 1 million high-quality reads, each with a distinct molecular identifier, were randomly selected from each sample. Reads with shared molecular identifiers were discarded instead of being binned into consensus sequences. MiTCR, with a Q25 quality threshold and the strictest error-elimination algorithm, was used for CDR3 identification, clonotype clustering and error correction. A nonparametric unseen species model with Euler transformation was used to estimate lower-bound total TCR beta diversity. Clones were called with MiXCR by TCRdb after fastp trimmed the public reads at Q25, and only in-frame beta chains were retained. Identical CDR3 protein sequences are pooled into one entry, listed with their most common genes and DNA. The V and J calls and clone size are TCRdb's, not the authors'. This sample lists roughly 900,000 distinct CDR3 sequences; more than 25% were detected once. The biggest ten clones account for approximately 15% of the sample.

V is clipped by 1 base and J by 2 bases, and the sequence between their germline boundaries is 17 bases long. Counted from cysteine to phenylalanine, this CDR3 has 16 amino acids. Just CDR3 DNA is preserved here, 48 bases in frame from base 1. For CDR1 and CDR2, the germline V gene (reference sequence) lists GTSNPN and SVGIG. This specimen belongs to a study of blood T cells in healthy people across ages (dated by TCRdb to between 2014 and 2017). Describing the broader study: In model experiments, template switching captured roughly one uniquely barcoded TCR beta cDNA molecule for every two T cells. Age-related changes in TCR beta repertoire diversity were measured in the study by deep sequencing normalized with unique cDNA molecular identifiers. Donors were grouped into four age groups: young (average 16 years), middle-aged (about 38), aged (around 66) and long-lived (about 82). To avoid experimental bias, donors of different ages were distributed randomly across sequencing lanes. Using the same blood draw, the study looked at two additional independent replicas of 1 million unique cDNA reads for two donors, one aged 18 to 30 and the other aged 80 or older. The investigation overall reported the following: Compared with the aged group, more naive CD4+ T cells, fewer expanded clones and increased TCR diversity were shown by the long-lived group, suggesting age selection. Total diversity estimates from one million sequenced T cells were considered lower bounds and underestimates. Observed TCR beta diversity per million T cells fell roughly linearly with age, and a significant reduction was already apparent by age around 36. Conclusive comparison of naive and antigen-experienced compartments was prevented by the profiling of bulk unsorted PBMCs. There was a strong correlation between observed TCR beta diversity and the percentage of naive T cells measured by flow cytometry. The CMV infection status of donors was not known, potentially confounding age-related changes in expanded clonotypes.

The donors were 40 or so Caucasian individuals from Russia, aged 6 to 90 years, who were systemically healthy. Each donor gave 8 to 10 milliliters of peripheral blood, collected into EDTA-treated Vacutainer tubes. Ficoll-Paque density-gradient centrifugation was used to isolate PBMCs, with at least 7 million per sample. Trizol reagent was used to extract total RNA from PBMCs, with at least 5.5 micrograms per sample. The percentages of naive CD45RAhigh/CD27high T cells were determined by flow cytometry on a PBMC aliquot from every donor. The clonotype originates from a woman of 80 years or more in good health. This chain joins TRBV30 to TRBJ1-2, with the D gene uncertain. The sample consisted of blood. The bases read TGTGCCTGGAGTGGGTTTGGTGGCCTGACCAACTATGGCTACACCTTC. It translates as CAWSGFGGLTNYGYTF.